The sequence of this TCR beta chain was determined in a study of CD8+ T cells in alopecia areata. Study conclusions and caveats: Against the mouse data, patients shared TCRs less clearly, possibly for HLA reasons.

The CDR3 sequence is 15 residues long. V lost 7 bases, J lost 1 base, and 16 bases lay in between. Germline V lookup: CDR1 SEHNR, CDR2 FQNEAQ (reference sequence). Extraction of RNA preceded its reverse transcription into cDNA, which served as the sequencing template. The data were produced by immunoSEQ multiplex PCR, yet TCRdb's version contains in-frame clones alone and is incomplete. The sample shows around 70,000 clones, 25% to 30% of them seen only once. Regarding this clone: Its specificity is not known.

Treatment meaning: oral pan-JAK inhibitor, 5-10 mg twice daily. Obtained from alopecia areata patients were lesional scalp punch biopsies along with peripheral blood. This TCR derives from a human donor with alopecia areata. This material consisted of CD8+ T cells sorted from blood, taken at week 4, from a patient treated with tofacitinib. This chain uses TRBV7-9 with TRBJ1-1, with D possibly being TRBD1 (5 bases). The CDR3, as DNA: TGTGCCAGCAAGGGGTGGAGGGGCCGGAACACTGAAGCTTTCTTT. Translation: CASKGWRGRNTEAFF.